These 21 T cell receptor beta chains were sequenced from one sample in a study of molecular identifiers for immune sequencing clone quantification. TCRdb fed the PCR reads into MiXCR, producing one record per CDR3 protein. The sample holds nearly 650,000 distinct CDR3 sequences, less than 30% seen once. Sequenced input: naive CD8+ T cells from blood, with Jurkat cell RNA spiked in. The sample's subset: FACS-sorted CD8+CD4-CCR7+CD45RA+ naive T cells. The receptor set was obtained from a human donor in good health. Some libraries in this study had Jurkat cell RNA spiked in.

Of note for this clonotype: Just one base apart from a much larger clone, this may be a read error. The genes are TRBV6-1 and TRBJ2-3; tentatively, D is TRBD1 (6 bases). Trimming left V 1 base short and J 2 bases short, with 10 bases between. The V gene's germline CDR1 is MNHNS and CDR2 SASEGT. The CDR3 contains 15 residues. Here the CDR3 DNA reads TGTGCCAGCAGTGAAGGACAGGACCTCACAGATACGCAGTATTTT. This codes for CASSEGQDLTDTQYF.

The V call is TRBV4-3, the J call TRBJ2-1; 11 bases agree with TRBD2. Germline V gene sequence: CDR1 LGHNA, CDR2 YSLEER. Trimming took 2 bases from V and 7 from J; bases not matched to a gene: 7. This CDR3 has 16 residues. The CDR3: CASSQLRLAGTNEQFF. CDR3 nucleotide sequence: TGCGCCAGCAGCCAACTACGACTAGCGGGAACGAATGAGCAGTTCTTC.

There are many counts of this clonotype. V gene TRBV10-3 combines with J gene TRBJ2-1; TRBD2 matches at 9 bases. V shed 0 bases, J shed 8 bases, and the junction held 5 bases outside the gene matches. This CDR3 contains 15 residues. Germline V gives CDR1 ENHRY, CDR2 SYGVKD. CDR3 residues: CAISESGTSRDEQFF. The CDR3 DNA is TGTGCCATCAGTGAGTCGGGGACTAGCAGGGATGAGCAGTTCTTC.

V is TRBV4-1 and J is TRBJ2-1; 8 bases line up with TRBD1. V lost 4 bases to trimming and J lost 5 bases; unmatched junction nucleotides: 10. There are 16 residues in the CDR3. The V gene's germline CDR1 is MGHRA and CDR2 YSYEKL. CDR3: CASSLPGGALDNEQFF. CDR3 bases: TGCGCCAGCAGCCTTCCAGGGGGCGCCTTGGACAATGAGCAGTTCTTC.

This clonotype was found a few times. A much larger clone lies one base from this, so it may be a read error. V usage is TRBV28 and J usage is TRBJ1-1; D ambiguous. This CDR3 contains 15 residues. Trimming removed 6 bases at V and 1 base at J, with 15 bases between. In germline, CDR1 is MDHEN, CDR2 SYDVKM. The CDR3 DNA follows: TGTGCCAGCAGGTCGGCTCCTCGGCCGAACACTGAAGCTTTCTTT. Its protein is CASRSAPRPNTEAFF.

A few counts support this clonotype. The rearrangement uses TRBV4-3 and TRBJ1-1; 7 nucleotides agree with TRBD1. Per germline, CDR1 LGHNA and CDR2 YSLEER. The CDR3 length is 16 residues. Trimming removed 4 bases from V and 4 bases from J; junction bases left unmatched: 12. The CDR3 DNA is TGCGCCAGCAGCCGAGACAGGGTCCTTGGGGGCACTGAAGCTTTCTTT. Protein: CASSRDRVLGGTEAFF.

The chain couples TRBV30 to TRBJ1-1; D gene unclear. Germline V gene lookup returns CDR1 GTSNPN and CDR2 SVGIG (reference sequence). The CDR3 consists of 15 residues. Between the trimmed V and J ends, which lost 0 bases and 1 base, there was a span of 12 bases. CDR3 DNA sequence: TGTGCCTGGAGTGTATTTAGTCTCCAGAACACTGAAGCTTTCTTT. Its translation: CAWSVFSLQNTEAFF.

CDR3 region: CSVQALAGVETQYF. DNA for the CDR3: TGCAGTGTACAGGCCCTAGCGGGAGTGGAGACCCAGTACTTC. V and J are TRBV20-1 and TRBJ2-5, with 10 bases identical to TRBD2. The CDR3 covers 14 residues. V shed 7 bases and J 5 bases; nucleotides not matched to a gene: 10. CDR1 and CDR2 (germline): DFQATT, SNEGSKA (reference sequence).

This clonotype was seen repeatedly, ten times or more. The rearrangement uses TRBV6-2 or TRBV6-3 and TRBJ2-7; D remains unclear. CDR1 is MNHEY and CDR2 is SVGEGT in the germline V gene. Between the trimmed V and J ends, which lost 4 bases and 0 bases, there was a span of 16 bases. The CDR3 consists of 16 residues. In nucleotides, the CDR3 is TGTGCCAGCAGTTCCCCCGGGCCAGAGAACTCCTACGAGCAGTACTTC. Its protein product is CASSSPGPENSYEQYF.

This clonotype has a count of ten or more. V is TRBV4-1 and J is TRBJ1-1; D call uncertain. Germline V CDR1 and CDR2: MGHRA, YSYEKL. V dropped 0 bases and J dropped 6 bases, with 8 bases sitting between them. The CDR3 loop spans 13 amino acids. The chain's CDR3 is CASSQDRVPEAFF. DNA for the CDR3: TGCGCCAGCAGCCAAGATAGGGTCCCTGAAGCTTTCTTT.

The sample holds one count of this clonotype. The chain has TRBV4-1 and TRBJ2-7; 8 bases are a match to TRBD1. The CDR3 length is 13 residues. CDR1 is MGHRA, CDR2 YSYEKL, per germline. Trimming took 4 bases from V and 9 from J; bases not matched to a gene: 8. CDR3 in DNA: TGCGCCAGCAGCCTAGGACAGGGCTTTGGGCAGTACTTC. Protein sequence: CASSLGQGFGQYF.

This clonotype was seen a few times. This chain uses TRBV6-2 or TRBV6-3 with TRBJ2-3; D remains unclear. CDR3 size: 15 residues. Germline lookup yields CDR1 MNHEY and CDR2 SVGEGT. V lost 2 bases and J 0 bases, leaving 9 bases between the germline ends. The CDR3 DNA is TGTGCCAGCAGTTACGAAGCTGTAAGCACAGATACGCAGTATTTT. This codes for CASSYEAVSTDTQYF.

This clonotype was recorded many times. This chain uses TRBV29-1 with TRBJ2-7, with 9 bases lining up with TRBD1. V shed 4 bases and J 7 bases; nucleotides not matched to a gene: 14. CDR3 length: 15 residues. Germline V lookup: CDR1 SQVTM, CDR2 ANQGSEA. CDR3 region: CSVGGDGTGFREQYF. In DNA form, the CDR3 reads TGCAGCGTTGGGGGAGATGGGACAGGGTTTCGGGAGCAGTACTTC.

A remark on this clonotype: A read error may explain this, as a much larger clone is one base away. The chain is built from TRBV5-1 and TRBJ2-7, with D possibly being TRBD1 or TRBD2 (5 bases each). Germline assignment: CDR1 SGHRS and CDR2 YFSETQ. The germline V and J ends were trimmed by 5 bases and 5 bases, with 17 bases remaining between them. The CDR3 contains 14 residues. The CDR3: CASSLTGAFDEQYF. DNA for the CDR3: TGCGCCAGCAGTTTGACCGGGGCCTTTGACGAGCAGTACTTC.

The table lists this clonotype with a few counts. This chain uses TRBV6-5 with TRBJ2-7; TRBD2 matches 13 bases. CDR3 length: 15 amino acids. V gave up 5 bases and J gave up 6 bases; unmatched junction bases: 7. Germline-derived CDR1 and CDR2 are MNHEY and SVGAGI. Here the CDR3 reads CASSLRTSGGFEQYF. As DNA, the CDR3 is TGTGCCAGCAGTCTGCGGACTAGCGGGGGCTTCGAGCAGTACTTC.

This clonotype turned up a few times. The chain has TRBV5-4 and TRBJ2-7; 11 positions match TRBD1. CDR3 length: 16 amino acids. V trimming: 0 bases; J trimming: 3 bases; junction bases outside the gene matches: 5. Per the germline V gene, CDR1 is SGHNT and CDR2 is YYREEE (reference sequence). The CDR3 spells CASSLAEGTGGYEQYF. In nucleotides, the CDR3 is TGTGCCAGCAGCTTGGCCGAAGGGACAGGGGGCTACGAGCAGTACTTC.

The chain is built from TRBV4-3 and TRBJ2-7, with 11 bases that match TRBD2. This CDR3 contains 16 residues. V was clipped by 2 bases and J by 3 bases; unmatched bases: 6. Per the germline V gene, CDR1 is LGHNA and CDR2 is YSLEER. The CDR3 loop reads CASSQQTSGVHYEQYF. CDR3 DNA: TGCGCCAGCAGCCAACAGACTAGCGGGGTGCACTACGAGCAGTACTTC.

Ten or more counts support this clonotype. Mismatch with germline at one junction end may stem from a read error. V usage is TRBV7-7 and J usage is TRBJ2-7; TRBD1 agrees at 11 bases. CDR1 and CDR2 (germline): SSHAT, FNYEAQ (reference sequence). The CDR3 is 13 amino acids. This CDR3 reads CASSLGTGGEQYF. DNA of the CDR3: TGTGCTAGCAGCTTAGGGACAGGGGGTGAGCAGTACTTC.

In its sample, this clonotype was seen many times. CDR3 coding DNA: TGTGCCACCGGCGGGACACGCGCCGGGTTCGATACGCAGTATTTT. It is translated as CATGGTRAGFDTQYF. This rearrangement joins TRBV10-3 to TRBJ2-3; either TRBD1 or TRBD2 may fit D (6 bases each). The CDR3 has 15 amino acids. The V end lost 10 bases, the J end lost 6 bases, and 23 bases lay between the germline ends. The germline V gene has CDR1 ENHRY and CDR2 SYGVKD.

The rearrangement joins TRBV30 to TRBJ2-1; D gene ambiguous. Germline V gene data show CDR1 as GTSNPN and CDR2 as SVGIG (reference sequence). The V end was cut by 5 bases, the J end by 10 bases, with 12 bases between. CDR3 length equals 11 residues. CDR3: CAWSALREQFF. The CDR3 nucleotides read TGTGCCTGGTCCGCCCTTAGGGAGCAGTTCTTC.

The V call is TRBV6-2 or TRBV6-3, the J call TRBJ2-7; tentatively, D is TRBD1 (6 bases). CDR1 MNHEY and CDR2 SVGEGT come from the germline V gene. V was shortened by 11 bases and J by 0 bases, with 14 bases between the two germline ends. The CDR3 has 13 residues. CDR3 protein: CAALPRGSYEQYF. In DNA, the CDR3 is TGTGCCGCACTCCCCAGGGGCTCCTACGAGCAGTACTTC.